This entry concerns a single T cell receptor (beta chain). The clone's antigen remains unknown. One base away there is no much larger clone; base qualities are not given. Libraries were constructed by the immunoSEQ multiplex PCR assay. For the multiplex PCR, a mixture combining 60 forward primers for TCR Vbeta segments and 13 reverse primers for TCR Jbeta segments was used. The CDR3 region of rearranged TCR beta genes was amplified from genomic DNA by a multiplex PCR assay. Amplified TCR beta libraries were sequenced as 87-base-pair reads on the Illumina HiSeq System. Regarding the original processing steps: Across the 700 or so repertoires, a later analysis counted around 80 million unique TCR beta chains, 9.5 million to 13 million of which were shared by at least two donors. Raw reads were error-corrected and collapsed into unique sequences by a nearest-neighbor algorithm in which closely related sequences were merged to remove PCR and sequencing errors. Alignment of CDR3 sequences to IMGT reference sequences was used to assign V, D and J gene segments. For a sequence to be retained, at least a six-nucleotide match to both a V gene segment and a J gene segment was required. Rearrangements were classified as productive when the CDR3 lacked stop codons and remained in frame with V and J, and all other rearrangements were classified as non-productive. Following IMGT convention, CDR3 was defined as the stretch from the second conserved V-encoded cysteine up to the conserved J-encoded phenylalanine. In an earlier analysis of 550 to 650 of the donors, sequences lacking an unambiguous match to a single V gene segment were excluded. An earlier analysis of some 500 of the donors classified V segments as functional when productive rearrangements were above 56.7% and as segregating when the standard deviation between donors was above 5%. To diagnose cytomegalovirus status from the catalog of TCR beta chain sequences, a statistical classification framework was built. In a later analysis, TCR nucleotide sequences were compared against IMGT/GENE-DB human TR gene sequences so that V and J genes could be assigned. The TCRdist pipeline was used in a later analysis to assign CDR3 sequences and most-parsimonious VDJ recombination scenarios. In a later analysis, every TCR beta chain was defined by the combination of its CDR3 amino acid sequence and its V-gene family, and reads without a unique V-gene family were dropped. In a later analysis, around 650 highly shared, low-generation-probability nucleotide sequences were removed to address suspected cross-contamination and a sequencing artifact. For each public chain, a later analysis derived a clonal expansion index from normalized ranks of inferred template counts within each repertoire. In a later analysis, generation probabilities were computed using a VDJ recombination model fitted to out-of-frame rearrangements, and the results were checked against IGoR. Hypergeometric tests were used in a later analysis to score TCR-TCR, TCR-HLA and TCR-CMV co-occurrence, with a repertoire-size bias correction applied to the TCR pairs. In a later analysis, false discovery rates were estimated by permuting HLA or CMV assignments 20 times. In a later analysis, co-occurring TCRs were grouped with DBSCAN, and TCRdist sequence similarity was added when clustering was performed within HLA-allele-positive subsets. Co-occurrence clustering excluded repertoires with fewer than 30,000 or more than 120,000 public chains, plus five with anomalous nucleotide sharing. In TCRdb, the immuneACCESS table is reduced to in-frame sequences with V and J assigned. These tables do not hold every clone; where another copy was compared, an unresolved V gene accounts for under half, and the others remain unexplained. For V, J and clone size, that table is used; D and trimming come from the DNA. Across this sample there are around 200,000 clones, with roughly 90% seen only once. Approximately 0.31% of the sample belongs to the ten largest clones.

In total, more than 500 healthy bone marrow donors made up the cohort. Cohort members were all nominally healthy when sampled, although unrecorded immune exposures were likely present. The donor was CMV seronegative and belonged to the group of over 300 seronegative cohort members. Every donor gave a peripheral blood sample, and the peripheral blood mononuclear cells from that sample were used for TCR beta sequencing. The Qiagen DNeasy Blood Extraction Kit was used to extract genomic DNA from the blood cell samples. This sample is drawn from a study of cytomegalovirus exposure and HLA in healthy donors listed by TCRdb under 2017. Regarding the study in general: According to an earlier analysis of several hundred of the donors, about 179 million T cells yielded 90 million to 140 million unique TCR beta sequences and around 280 Gb of sequence data. Donor age, sex, ethnicity and CMV serostatus were collected together with the repertoire data. Because of strong linkage in the cohort, 5 or 6 DR-DQ haplotypes were treated as single units for association and clustering. Rather than drawing on any new phenotypic data, the later analysis identified candidate immune exposures from TCR beta sequences and the way those sequences occurred across donors. Along with the approximately 670-subject first cohort, a separate validation cohort of over a hundred different subjects was used. A later analysis re-analyzed previously published TCR beta repertoires from approximately 700 donors and added high-resolution HLA genotyping to study TCR occurrence patterns. An early release covering approximately 600 HLA-typed donors comprised approximately 290 gigabases of sequencing data and 65 million to 100 million unique TCR sequences. To decide whether each TCR beta V gene segment behaved as functional or pseudogenic, an earlier analysis of nearly 600 of the donors relied on high-throughput TCR beta sequencing. The aim of the study was to test whether cataloging public T cell receptors could identify signatures of past pathogen exposure. Among the roughly 380 genotyped donors, approximately 77% belonged to the genetic ancestry cluster associated with self-reported Caucasian donors. The study profiled the T cell repertoires of hundreds of subjects by immunosequencing and related them to cytomegalovirus serostatus. Class I and class II HLA loci were covered by the typing at four-digit resolution. High-throughput TCR immunosequencing, statistical association of individual TCRs with disease status, and machine learning were combined to predict cytomegalovirus infection status. The number of typed donors differed by locus: roughly 620-630 for A, B, C, DRB1 and DQB1; 522 for DQA1; 606 for DPA1; and about 450 for DPB1. All discovery cohort repertoires had been generated on a single sequencing platform. Across approximately 400 genotyped donors of the cohort, an average of approximately 220,000 unique TCR beta nucleotide sequences per donor were sequenced, and approximately 17% of those sequences were non-productive. Genome-wide SNP genotypes for about 60% of the roughly 670 donors were used in a later genetic analysis, which treated that subset as a discovery cohort.

Results the study describes overall, beyond this receptor: When HLA alleles, especially DR and DQ, strongly co-occurred, attributing TCR associations to individual alleles was difficult. Sequencing depth was assumed to be roughly uniform across donors in the presence/absence analyses, though that assumption may not hold. The sequencing pipeline was judged likely to have produced a cluster of highly shared sequence variants as a technical artifact. In vitro tests confirmed that a few of the cytomegalovirus-associated TCR beta chains recognize cytomegalovirus antigens. A further reported finding was that TCR beta sequences accurately predicted the HLA-A and HLA-B alleles for most subjects in the first cohort. Most TCR sequences were seen in very few donors, while some public TCRs were found in many individuals. In the study, approximately 160 TCR beta chains were listed as associated with cytomegalovirus. In a later analysis, the rate of TCR association differed among HLA loci, with DRB1 alleles having the most associated TCRs and HLA-C alleles having the fewest. Broadly in line with IMGT annotations, most TCR beta V segments showed up in productive rearrangements about 87% or about 30% of the time in an earlier analysis of 587 of the donors. V-gene and J-gene trimming of TCR beta chains was associated with a missense DCLRE1C variant in a later genetic analysis, and the association was replicated in an independent cohort. The cohort was sequenced for TCR beta chains only, and without alpha or paired-chain data the features that could be detected were limited. According to a later analysis, most CMV-associated TCR beta chains appeared to be HLA-restricted, and the HLA associations seemed to be driven largely by CMV exposure. Because HLA typing was unavailable for some donors at each locus, only the typed subset was used in association tests. Correlated functional status among segregating V segments might reflect linkage disequilibrium, but an unknown experimental factor could not be ruled out. Several of the top co-occurrence clusters appeared to be linked to parvovirus B19, influenza, CMV and Epstein-Barr virus, according to a later analysis. A later analysis associated 16,951 TCR beta sequences with specific HLA alleles at a false discovery rate of 0.05. For the cohort, immune exposure information was limited to CMV serostatus. Because counts were too low, roughly 16 rarely observed V segments, including chromosome 9 orphons, were excluded from the earlier analysis of fewer than 650 of the donors. According to the authors, the approach could potentially be generalized to other disease states and immunological phenotypes. In a later analysis, HLA-associated TCR beta chains showed more clonal expansion and lower generation probabilities than non-associated chains that were equally common. Cytomegalovirus status was reported to be diagnosed by the classifier with high specificity and sensitivity in both the original and validation cohorts. According to a later genetic analysis, donors in an Asian-associated ancestry cluster had fewer N-insertions in productive TCRs than the approximately 650-donor mean. Some IMGT-functional V segments, including TRBV6-2 and TRBV6-3, could not be distinguished by the 87-base-pair reads and were therefore excluded.

Germline trimming: 4 bases from V, 4 bases from J; junction bases outside gene matches: 9. CDR1 and CDR2, looked up from the germline V gene, are SGHRS and YFSETQ. Spanning cysteine to phenylalanine, the CDR3 consists of 16 amino acids. Solely the CDR3 DNA is kept, with 48 bases framed from the first base. The rearrangement joined TRBV5-1 to TRBJ2-1; TRBD1 lines up with 9 middle nucleotides. Material: PBMCs. The TCR originated in a woman in her 30s in good health and CMV-seronegative. Here the CDR3 is given as CASSRDTGGHYNEQFF. DNA sequence: TGCGCCAGCAGCCGGGACACAGGGGGCCATTACAATGAGCAGTTCTTC.